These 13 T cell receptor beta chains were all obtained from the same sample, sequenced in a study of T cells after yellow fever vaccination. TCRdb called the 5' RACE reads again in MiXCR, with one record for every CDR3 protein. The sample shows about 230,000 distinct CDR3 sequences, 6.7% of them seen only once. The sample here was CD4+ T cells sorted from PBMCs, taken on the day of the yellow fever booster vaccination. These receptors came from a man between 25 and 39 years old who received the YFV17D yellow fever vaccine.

The CDR3 protein is CASSLTGLAGETQYF. CDR3 sequence (DNA): TGTGCCAGCAGCTTAACTGGACTAGCGGGAGAGACCCAGTACTTC. This sequence joins TRBV11-2 and TRBJ2-5; TRBD2 agrees at 11 bases. The CDR3 extends over 15 amino acids. V was clipped by 2 bases and J by 4 bases; unmatched bases: 3. Per germline, CDR1 SGHAT and CDR2 FQNNGV.

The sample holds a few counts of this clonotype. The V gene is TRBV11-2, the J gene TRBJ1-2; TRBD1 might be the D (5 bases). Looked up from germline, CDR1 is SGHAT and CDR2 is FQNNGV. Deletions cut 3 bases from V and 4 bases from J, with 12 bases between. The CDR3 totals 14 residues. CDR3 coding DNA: TGTGCCAGCAGCTTCGGGGGGGGTGGCTATGGCTACACCTTC. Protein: CASSFGGGGYGYTF.

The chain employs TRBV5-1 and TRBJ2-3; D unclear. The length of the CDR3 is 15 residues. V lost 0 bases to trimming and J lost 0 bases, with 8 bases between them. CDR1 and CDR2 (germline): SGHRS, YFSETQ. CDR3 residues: CASSLGSTSTDTQYF. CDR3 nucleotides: TGCGCCAGCAGCTTGGGGAGTACAAGCACAGATACGCAGTATTTT.

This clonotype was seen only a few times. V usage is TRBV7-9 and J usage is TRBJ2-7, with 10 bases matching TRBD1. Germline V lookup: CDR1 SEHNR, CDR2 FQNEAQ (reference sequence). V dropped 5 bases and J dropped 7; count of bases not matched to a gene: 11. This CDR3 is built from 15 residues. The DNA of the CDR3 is TGTGCCAGCAGCAACGAAGACAGGGGGCGCAGAGAGCAGTACTTC. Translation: CASSNEDRGRREQYF.

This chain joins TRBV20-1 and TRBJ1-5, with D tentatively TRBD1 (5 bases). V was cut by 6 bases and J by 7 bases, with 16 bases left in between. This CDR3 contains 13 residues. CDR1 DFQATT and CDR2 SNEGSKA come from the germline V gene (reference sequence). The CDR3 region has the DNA TGCAGTGCAAAGCAGGCAGGGAAGCAGCCCCAGCATTTT. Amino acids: CSAKQAGKQPQHF.

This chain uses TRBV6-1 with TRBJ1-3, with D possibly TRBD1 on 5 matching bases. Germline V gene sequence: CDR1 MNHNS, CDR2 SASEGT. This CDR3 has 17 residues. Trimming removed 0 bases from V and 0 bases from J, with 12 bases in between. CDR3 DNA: TGTGCCAGCAGTGAAGCGCACGGGGGGAGCTCTGGAAACACCATATATTTT. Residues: CASSEAHGGSSGNTIYF.

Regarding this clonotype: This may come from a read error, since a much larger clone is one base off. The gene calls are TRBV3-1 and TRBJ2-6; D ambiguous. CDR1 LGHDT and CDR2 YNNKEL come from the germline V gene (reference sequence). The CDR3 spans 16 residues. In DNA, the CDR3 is TGTGGCAGCAGCCAAGAAACTATCTCTGGGGCCAACGTCCTGACTTTC. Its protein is CGSSQETISGANVLTF. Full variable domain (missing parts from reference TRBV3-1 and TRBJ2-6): DTAVSQTPKYLVTQMGNDKSIKCEQNLGHDTMYWYKQDSKKFLKIMFSYNNKELIINETVPNRFSPKSPDKAHLNLHINSLELGDSAVYFCGSSQETISGANVLTFGAGSRLTVL.

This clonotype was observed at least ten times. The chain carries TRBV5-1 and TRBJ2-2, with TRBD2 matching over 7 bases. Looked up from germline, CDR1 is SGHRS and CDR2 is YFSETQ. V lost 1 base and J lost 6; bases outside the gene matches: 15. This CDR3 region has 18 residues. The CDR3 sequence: CASSLKSYDAGVPGELFF. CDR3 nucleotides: TGCGCCAGCAGCTTGAAAAGTTATGATGCGGGAGTCCCCGGGGAGCTGTTTTTT.

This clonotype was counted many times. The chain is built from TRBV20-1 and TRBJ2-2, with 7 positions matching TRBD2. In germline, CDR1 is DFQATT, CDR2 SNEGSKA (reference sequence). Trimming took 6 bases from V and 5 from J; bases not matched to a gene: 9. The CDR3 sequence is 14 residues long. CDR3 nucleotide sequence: TGCAGTGCCCGGGGAGGGAGAAGGACCGGGGAGCTGTTTTTT. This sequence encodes CSARGGRRTGELFF.

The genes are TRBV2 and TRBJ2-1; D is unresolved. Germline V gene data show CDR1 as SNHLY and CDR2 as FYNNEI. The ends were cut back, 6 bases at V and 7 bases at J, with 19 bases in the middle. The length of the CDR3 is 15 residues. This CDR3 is CASRDGGLSANEQFF. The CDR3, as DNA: TGTGCCAGCAGGGATGGCGGCTTATCGGCGAATGAGCAGTTCTTC.

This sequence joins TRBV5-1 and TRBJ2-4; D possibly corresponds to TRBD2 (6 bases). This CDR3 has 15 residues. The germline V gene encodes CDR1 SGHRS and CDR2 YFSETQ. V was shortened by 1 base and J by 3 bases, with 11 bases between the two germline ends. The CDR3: CASSLPGEVKNIQYF. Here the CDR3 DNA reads TGCGCCAGCAGCTTGCCGGGAGAGGTCAAAAACATTCAGTACTTC.

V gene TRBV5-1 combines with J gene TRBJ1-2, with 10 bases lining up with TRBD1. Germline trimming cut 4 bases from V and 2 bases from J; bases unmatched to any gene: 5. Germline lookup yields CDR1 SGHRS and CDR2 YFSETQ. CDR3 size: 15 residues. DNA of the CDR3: TGCGCCAGCAGCGATTCGGACAGGGGGAACTATGGCTACACCTTC. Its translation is CASSDSDRGNYGYTF.

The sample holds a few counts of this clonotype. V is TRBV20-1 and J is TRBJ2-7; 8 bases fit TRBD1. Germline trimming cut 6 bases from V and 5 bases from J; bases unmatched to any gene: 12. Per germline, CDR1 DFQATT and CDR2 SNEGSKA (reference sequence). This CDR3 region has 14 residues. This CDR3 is CSASRGQGEHEQYF. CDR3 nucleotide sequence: TGCAGTGCGAGCCGAGGACAGGGTGAGCACGAGCAGTACTTC.